This record covers a single T cell receptor beta chain. V was clipped by 5 bases and J by 6 bases; unmatched bases: 12. Looked up from germline, CDR1 is SNHLY and CDR2 is FYNNEI. The length of the CDR3 is 17 residues. The sample originates from a study of blood T cell repertoires in COVID-19. Clones were sequenced by immunoSEQ multiplex PCR, and TCRdb holds only the in-frame ones, with some missing. The sample has about 210,000 clones, around 81% seen once. The origin of this receptor is a woman in her forties or fifties with acute COVID-19. The specimen sequenced was PBMCs or T cells enriched from blood (not recorded which). The chain carries TRBV2 and TRBJ2-3, with 12 bases fitting TRBD1. The CDR3 loop reads CASSPQPGTGGRDTQYF. CDR3 DNA: TGTGCCAGCAGTCCTCAGCCCGGGACAGGGGGCAGGGATACGCAGTATTTT.